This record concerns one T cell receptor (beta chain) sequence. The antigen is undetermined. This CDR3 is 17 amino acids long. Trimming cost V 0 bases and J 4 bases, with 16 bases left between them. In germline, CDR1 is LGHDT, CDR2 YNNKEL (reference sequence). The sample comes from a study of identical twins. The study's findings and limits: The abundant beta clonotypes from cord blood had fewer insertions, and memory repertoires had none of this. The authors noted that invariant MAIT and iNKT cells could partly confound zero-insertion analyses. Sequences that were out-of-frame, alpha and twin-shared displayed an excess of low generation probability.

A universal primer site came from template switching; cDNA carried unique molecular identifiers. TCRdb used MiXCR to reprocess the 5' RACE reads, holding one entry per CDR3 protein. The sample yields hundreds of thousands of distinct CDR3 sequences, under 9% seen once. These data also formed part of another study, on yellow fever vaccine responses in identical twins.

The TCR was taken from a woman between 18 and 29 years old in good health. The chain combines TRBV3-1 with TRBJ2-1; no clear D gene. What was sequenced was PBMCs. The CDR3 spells CASSQDTSASNYNEQFF. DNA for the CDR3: TGTGCCAGCAGCCAAGACACTTCGGCGTCCAATTACAATGAGCAGTTCTTC.